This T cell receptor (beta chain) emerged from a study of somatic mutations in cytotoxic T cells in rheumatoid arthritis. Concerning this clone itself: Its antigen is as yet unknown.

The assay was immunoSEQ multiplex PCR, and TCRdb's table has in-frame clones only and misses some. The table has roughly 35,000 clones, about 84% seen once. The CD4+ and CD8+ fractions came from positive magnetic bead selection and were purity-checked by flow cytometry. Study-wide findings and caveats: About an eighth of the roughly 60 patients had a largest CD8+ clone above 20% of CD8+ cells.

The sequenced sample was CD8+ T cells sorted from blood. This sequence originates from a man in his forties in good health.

The CDR3, as DNA: TGTGCCAGCACCCAGGGGTATGGCTATGGCTACACCTTC. Encoded protein: CASTQGYGYGYTF. The V call is TRBV28, the J call TRBJ1-2, with a weak D call TRBD1 (6 bases). The CDR3 is 13 residues long. Germline V gene lookup returns CDR1 MDHEN and CDR2 SYDVKM. Trimming pared 7 bases from V and 4 bases from J, leaving 13 bases between.